These 17 T cell receptor beta chains originate from one sample sequenced in a study of blood T cell repertoires in COVID-19 (dated by TCRdb to the early 2020s). The library was prepared using the immunoSEQ multiplex PCR assay. TCRdb holds this immuneACCESS table with in-frame rearrangements only. Some clones are missing; in checked studies, unresolved V genes explain under half, and the rest has no known cause. The sample table lists about 120,000 clones, around 87% of them with a count of one. In total, the top ten clones hold about 29% of the sample. What was sequenced was peripheral blood. The receptors were gathered from a man aged 70-80 years with active or convalescent COVID-19.

The chain has TRBV13 and TRBJ2-2; tentative D call: TRBD2 (6 bases). Trimming pared 4 bases from V and 6 bases from J, leaving 15 bases between. The CDR3 consists of 15 residues. From germline, CDR1 is PRHDT and CDR2 FYEKMQ (reference sequence). The CDR3 bases are TGTGCCAGCAGCTGGGGGGACGCCAGACCCGGGGAGCTGTTTTTT. The encoded protein is CASSWGDARPGELFF.

The chain has TRBV7-2 and TRBJ2-7; D is perhaps TRBD1 (6 bases). Germline V gene lookup returns CDR1 SGHTA and CDR2 FQGNSA. The V and J ends lost 3 bases and 7 bases respectively, with 16 bases between them. The CDR3 is made up of 14 amino acids. In nucleotides, the CDR3 is TGTGCCAGCAGCTTTGGGACAACAACTTGGGAGCAGTACTTC. Protein sequence: CASSFGTTTWEQYF. The variable domain in full, completed from reference TRBV7-2 and TRBJ2-7, reads GAGVSQSPSNKVTEKGKDVELRCDPISGHTALYWYRQSLGQGLEFLIYFQGNSAPDKSGLPSDRFSAERTGGSVSTLTIQRTQQEDSAVYLCASSFGTTTWEQYFGPGTRLTVT.

The chain employs TRBV4-2 and TRBJ2-3; the match to TRBD2 covers 10 bases. Germline V gives CDR1 LGHNA, CDR2 YNFKEQ. The V gene end was trimmed by 0 bases and the J gene end by 1 base; junction bases not matched to a gene: 7. This CDR3 comprises 18 residues. CDR3 coding DNA: TGTGCCAGCAGCCAAGAGCCTAGCGGGAGAGAGGGCACAGATACGCAGTATTTT. Amino acid sequence: CASSQEPSGREGTDTQYF.

The chain is built from TRBV18 and TRBJ2-3; D call uncertain. The V gene's germline CDR1 is KGHSH and CDR2 LQKENI. V was pared by 0 bases and J by 2 bases, with 9 bases between. The CDR3 spans 15 residues. The CDR3 spells CASSPPNLHTDTQYF. Here the CDR3 DNA reads TGTGCCAGCTCACCACCGAACTTGCACACAGATACGCAGTATTTT.

This chain joins TRBV18 and TRBJ2-3, with D possibly matching TRBD1 (5 bases). The V gene's germline CDR1 is KGHSH and CDR2 LQKENI. Trimming took 0 bases from V and 2 from J, leaving 12 bases between them. CDR3 length equals 16 residues. CDR3 residues: CASSPPWAGPTDTQYF. The CDR3 bases are TGTGCCAGCTCACCACCGTGGGCAGGGCCCACAGATACGCAGTATTTT.

This clone occurred once. V usage is TRBV4-1 and J usage is TRBJ2-3, with TRBD1 matching 9 bases. Germline CDR1 is MGHRA and CDR2 is YSYEKL. The junction had 2 bases not matched to a gene; V was cut back by 4 bases and J by 3 bases. The CDR3 is 14 amino acids. The CDR3 region has the DNA TGCGCCAGCAGCCGGGGGACAGGGACAGATACGCAGTATTTT. This gives the protein CASSRGTGTDTQYF.

This sequence joins TRBV6-5 and TRBJ2-2; unclear D gene. Trimming pared 7 bases from V and 8 bases from J, leaving 11 bases between. The CDR3 runs 12 residues. CDR1 is MNHEY, CDR2 SVGAGI, per germline. The CDR3 here is CASTSRVGELFF. CDR3 nucleotides: TGTGCCAGCACCTCCCGCGTGGGGGAGCTGTTTTTT.

The rearrangement joins TRBV25-1 to TRBJ2-1; 10 positions agree with TRBD2. Germline V gene sequence: CDR1 MGHDK, CDR2 SYGVNS. This CDR3 has 15 residues. After removal of 3 bases from V and 8 bases from J, the junction contained 7 bases not matched to a gene. The CDR3 region is CASSDLAGVRDEQFF. The DNA for the CDR3 is TGTGCCAGCAGTGACCTAGCGGGAGTTAGAGATGAGCAGTTCTTC. Together with reference TRBV25-1 and TRBJ2-1, the CDR3 gives the full variable domain: EADIYQTPRYLVIGTGKKITLECSQTMGHDKMYWYQQDPGMELHLIHYSYGVNSTEKGDLSSESTVSRIRTEHFPLTLESARPSHTSQYLCASSDLAGVRDEQFFGPGTRLTVL.

CDR3 region: CASSPPGLAGAQYNEQFF. The CDR3 region has the DNA TGTGCCAGCTCACCACCGGGACTAGCGGGAGCCCAATACAATGAGCAGTTCTTC. The rearrangement joins TRBV18 to TRBJ2-1; TRBD2 matches at 14 bases. The CDR3 contains 18 residues. V gave up 0 bases and J gave up 4 bases; unmatched junction bases: 5. Germline CDR1 and CDR2: KGHSH and LQKENI.

The chain combines TRBV6-6 with TRBJ2-5; D is possibly TRBD1 (5 bases). This CDR3 is 15 amino acids long. The germline gives CDR1 MNHNY, CDR2 SVGAGI (reference sequence). Deletions cut 6 bases from V and 2 bases from J, with 16 bases between. The CDR3 spells CASSRLRATQETQYF. The CDR3 nucleotides read TGTGCCAGCAGCCGCCTCAGGGCCACTCAAGAGACCCAGTACTTC.

The chain employs TRBV19 and TRBJ1-2; 8 bases fit TRBD1. Germline CDR1 and CDR2: LNHDA and SQIVND (reference sequence). With 9 bases clipped from V and 8 bases from J, the junction kept 11 bases outside the gene matches. The CDR3 is 13 residues long. CDR3 in DNA: TGTGCCAGCGGGGACAGGCCGTCCTCGGGCTACACCTTC. This gives the protein CASGDRPSSGYTF.

V gene TRBV5-1 combines with J gene TRBJ2-5, with 8 nucleotides matching TRBD1. This CDR3 region has 14 residues. V was pared by 4 bases and J by 1 base, with 3 bases of the junction left unmatched. Germline V CDR1 and CDR2: SGHRS, YFSETQ. The CDR3 here is CASSKGTGQETQYF. Here the CDR3 DNA reads TGCGCCAGCAGCAAAGGGACAGGCCAAGAGACCCAGTACTTC.

CDR3 DNA sequence: TGTGCCAGCAGCTACAGTTTCCCAGGGCGAATTCAAGAGACCCAGTACTTC. This codes for CASSYSFPGRIQETQYF. This chain uses TRBV7-8 with TRBJ2-5, with D possibly matching TRBD1 (5 bases). CDR3 length: 17 amino acids. Germline assignment: CDR1 SGHVS and CDR2 FQNEAQ. The germline V and J ends were trimmed by 4 bases and 2 bases, with 20 bases remaining between them.

This rearrangement joins TRBV7-2 to TRBJ2-1; D is ambiguous. The CDR3 runs 13 residues. CDR1 is SGHTA and CDR2 is FQGNSA in the germline V gene. The germline V and J ends were trimmed by 4 bases and 5 bases, with 9 bases remaining between them. CDR3 region: CASSSWADNEQFF. CDR3 DNA sequence: TGTGCCAGCAGCTCCTGGGCCGACAATGAGCAGTTCTTC.

This chain connects TRBV28 to TRBJ2-7; tentative D call: TRBD2 (6 bases). Trimming cost V 2 bases and J 1 base, with 12 bases left between them. The germline gives CDR1 MDHEN, CDR2 SYDVKM. CDR3 length equals 15 residues. The CDR3 nucleotides are TGTGCCAGCAGTTTAGGAGGGCGACTATCCTACGAGCAGTACTTC. Amino acids: CASSLGGRLSYEQYF.

The chain joins TRBV3-1 (or the pseudogene TRBV3-2) to TRBJ2-1, with D unclear. Trimming removed 1 base at V and 3 bases at J, with 4 bases between. CDR3 size: 13 residues. Germline CDR1 LGHDT, CDR2 YNNKEL (reference sequence). Here the CDR3 DNA reads TGTGCCAGCAGCCAAGGCAGCTACAATGAGCAGTTCTTC. Encoded protein: CASSQGSYNEQFF.

The chain has TRBV10-3 and TRBJ2-6, with D unclear. Germline CDR1 reads ENHRY; CDR2 reads SYGVKD. The V end lost 6 bases, the J end lost 0 bases, and 9 bases lay between the germline ends. This CDR3 is built from 15 residues. This chain's CDR3 is CAISNAPSGANVLTF. The CDR3 DNA sequence: TGTGCCATCAGCAACGCGCCCTCTGGGGCCAACGTCCTGACTTTC.